Following are 9 T cell receptor beta chains from one sample sequenced in a study of blood T cells in healthy people across ages. With a J-beta primer mix and a sample-barcoded 5' primer, a second PCR ran roughly 7 to 11 cycles. MiXCR, run by TCRdb on the 5' RACE reads, gives a single entry per CDR3 protein. The sample yields 1.5 million to 2 million distinct CDR3 sequences, roughly 50% seen once. Sequenced: blood. These receptors came from a woman between 40 and 55 years old in good health.

This clonotype was seen a few times. V and J are TRBV5-1 and TRBJ2-7; TRBD1 matches at 8 bases. The trim removed 5 bases at V and 7 bases at J, leaving 5 bases unmatched. In germline, CDR1 is SGHRS, CDR2 YFSETQ. The CDR3 contains 12 residues. The CDR3 DNA follows: TGCGCCAGCAGGGACAGGGAGGTGGAGCAGTACTTC. It specifies CASRDREVEQYF.

The rearrangement joins TRBV29-1 to TRBJ2-1; 9 bases align to TRBD2. The CDR3 is 15 amino acids. Per the germline V gene, CDR1 is SQVTM and CDR2 is ANQGSEA. J lost 6 bases, V lost 7 bases, and 13 bases had no gene match. The CDR3 reads CSAGPASGVRNEQFF. The DNA for the CDR3 is TGCAGCGCTGGGCCCGCTAGCGGGGTTCGCAATGAGCAGTTCTTC.

This clonotype turned up a few times. The chain employs TRBV6-5 and TRBJ2-5; D unclear. Per germline, CDR1 MNHEY and CDR2 SVGAGI. V was trimmed by 6 bases and J by 5 bases, leaving 10 bases between them. The CDR3 is 12 residues long. This chain's CDR3 is CASSPHKETQYF. The CDR3 DNA is TGTGCCAGCAGCCCCCACAAGGAGACCCAGTACTTC.

The chain carries TRBV5-1 and TRBJ1-2, with 7 bases lining up with TRBD1. Germline loops: CDR1 SGHRS, CDR2 YFSETQ. Losses at the gene ends were 4 bases for V and 4 bases for J; bases not matched to a gene: 7. The CDR3 runs 14 residues. As DNA, the CDR3 is TGCGCCAGCAGCCCAGGGGGGTTCGGCTATGGCTACACCTTC. Translated, it gives CASSPGGFGYGYTF.

The genes are TRBV2 and TRBJ1-2; no clear D gene. There are 12 residues in the CDR3. Trimming left V 6 bases short and J 4 bases short, with 9 bases between. Germline assignment: CDR1 SNHLY and CDR2 FYNNEI. The CDR3 DNA is TGTGCCAGCAGGGACGACGTCTATGGCTACACCTTC. This translates into CASRDDVYGYTF.

This sequence joins TRBV5-1 and TRBJ2-5; the D gene is possibly TRBD1 (5 bases). This CDR3 is 13 amino acids long. Germline V gene lookup returns CDR1 SGHRS and CDR2 YFSETQ. Deletions cut 5 bases from V and 5 bases from J, with 13 bases between. CDR3 coding DNA: TGCGCCAGCAGTCCGGACACCCGGGAGACCCAGTACTTC. As protein: CASSPDTRETQYF.

The chain employs TRBV3-1 and TRBJ1-2; a weak D match, TRBD1 (6 bases). Germline assignment: CDR1 LGHDT and CDR2 YNNKEL (reference sequence). This CDR3 comprises 16 residues. The V and J ends lost 1 base and 6 bases respectively, with 18 bases between them. The CDR3 DNA is TGTGCCAGCAGCCAAGGCCTCAGAGGGGGGAACGATGGCTACACCTTC. This codes for CASSQGLRGGNDGYTF.

To note about this clonotype: One junction end disagrees with the germline gene, perhaps due to a read error. This chain connects TRBV7-2 to TRBJ1-2, with D maybe TRBD1 (6 bases). The CDR3 length is 13 residues. Germline values: CDR1 SGHTA, CDR2 FQGNSA. CDR3 DNA: TGTGCCGGCAGGATAGGGGGGGAGTTTGGCTACACCTTC. Translation gives CAGRIGGEFGYTF.

This chain connects TRBV3-1 to TRBJ2-7; D not certain. This CDR3 has 13 amino acids. CDR1 and CDR2 (germline): LGHDT, YNNKEL (reference sequence). The ends were cut back, 3 bases at V and 4 bases at J, with 10 bases in the middle. The CDR3 sequence is CASSQFGSYEQYF. The CDR3 nucleotides read TGTGCCAGCAGCCAGTTTGGCAGTTACGAGCAGTACTTC.